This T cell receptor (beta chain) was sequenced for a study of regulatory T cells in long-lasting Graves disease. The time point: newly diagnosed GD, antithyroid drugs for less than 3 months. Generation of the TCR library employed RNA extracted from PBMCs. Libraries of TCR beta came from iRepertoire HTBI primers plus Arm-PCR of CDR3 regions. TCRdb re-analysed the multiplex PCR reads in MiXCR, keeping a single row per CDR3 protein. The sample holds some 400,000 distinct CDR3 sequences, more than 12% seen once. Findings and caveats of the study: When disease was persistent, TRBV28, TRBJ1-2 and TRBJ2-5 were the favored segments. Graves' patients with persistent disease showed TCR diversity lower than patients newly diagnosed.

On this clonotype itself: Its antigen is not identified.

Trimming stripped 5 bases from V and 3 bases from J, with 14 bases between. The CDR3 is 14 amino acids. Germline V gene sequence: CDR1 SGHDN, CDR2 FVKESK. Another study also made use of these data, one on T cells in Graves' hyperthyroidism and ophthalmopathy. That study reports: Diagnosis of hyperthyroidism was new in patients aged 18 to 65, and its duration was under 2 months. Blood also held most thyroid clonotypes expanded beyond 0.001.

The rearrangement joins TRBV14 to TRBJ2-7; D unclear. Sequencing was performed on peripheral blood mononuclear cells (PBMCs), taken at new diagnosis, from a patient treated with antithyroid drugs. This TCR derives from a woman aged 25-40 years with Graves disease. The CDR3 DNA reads TGTGCCAGCAGCTATAACCTGGCTAGCTACGAGCAGTACTTC. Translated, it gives CASSYNLASYEQYF.